The T cell receptor beta chain described here comes from a study of OX40 agonist ivuxolimab in advanced cancers. For the study at large: Across the patients, intravenous ivuxolimab was delivered every 2 weeks at 0.01 to 10 mg/kg. Melanoma, hepatocellular carcinoma, head and neck or renal cell cancer occurred in dose-escalation patients. Patients with prior anti-PD-1, anti-PD-L1 or anti-CTLA-4 therapy were eligible; about 41% had some.

Data came from immunoSEQ multiplex PCR; TCRdb stores just in-frame clones and leaves some out. The repertoire holds tens of thousands of clones, with around 87% as singletons. Trimming cost V 7 bases and J 2 bases; bases outside gene matches: 8. The CDR3 extends over 16 amino acids. Germline V gives CDR1 SGHAT, CDR2 FQNNGV. The receptor comes from an adult with an advanced solid tumor such as melanoma, head and neck, liver or kidney cancer. The source was CD4+ or CD8+ T cells sorted from blood, collected in a trial of the OX40 agonist ivuxolimab. The J gene is TRBJ2-2, the V gene TRBV11-2, with TRBD2 matching over 9 bases. The CDR3 protein is CASTSGIGLNTGELFF. The CDR3 nucleotides read TGTGCCAGCACTAGCGGGATTGGGTTAAACACCGGGGAGCTGTTTTTT.